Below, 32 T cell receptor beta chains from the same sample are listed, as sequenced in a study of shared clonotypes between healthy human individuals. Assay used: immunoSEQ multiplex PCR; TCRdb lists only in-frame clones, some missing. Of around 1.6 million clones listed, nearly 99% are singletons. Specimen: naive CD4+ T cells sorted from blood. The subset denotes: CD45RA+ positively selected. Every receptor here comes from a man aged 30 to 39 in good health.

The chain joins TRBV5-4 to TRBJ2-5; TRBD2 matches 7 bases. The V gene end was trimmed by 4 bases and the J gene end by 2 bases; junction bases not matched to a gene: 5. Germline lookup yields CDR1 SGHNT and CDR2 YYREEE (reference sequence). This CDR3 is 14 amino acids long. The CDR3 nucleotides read TGTGCCAGCAGCCGGGGAGGGGATCAAGAGACCCAGTACTTC. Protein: CASSRGGDQETQYF.

CDR3 region: CAWRLLSGVAGYTF. DNA for the CDR3: TGTGCCTGGAGGCTTCTTTCAGGGGTAGCTGGCTACACCTTC. The J gene is TRBJ1-2, the V gene TRBV30; D may be TRBD1 (6 bases). This CDR3 is 14 amino acids long. Germline assignment: CDR1 GTSNPN and CDR2 SVGIG (reference sequence). Trimming cost V 3 bases and J 7 bases, with 18 bases left between them.

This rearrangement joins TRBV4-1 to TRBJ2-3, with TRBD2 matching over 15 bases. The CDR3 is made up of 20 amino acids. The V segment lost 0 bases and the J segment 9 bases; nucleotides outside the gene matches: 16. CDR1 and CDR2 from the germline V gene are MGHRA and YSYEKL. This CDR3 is CASSQDPGLAGGRDLWTQYF. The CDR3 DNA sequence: TGCGCCAGCAGCCAAGACCCGGGACTAGCGGGAGGTCGGGATCTTTGGACGCAGTATTTT.

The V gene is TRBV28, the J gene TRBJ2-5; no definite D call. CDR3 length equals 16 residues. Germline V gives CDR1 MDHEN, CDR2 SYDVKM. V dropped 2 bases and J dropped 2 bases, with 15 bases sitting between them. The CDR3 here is CASSLGASKMQETQYF. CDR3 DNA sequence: TGTGCCAGCAGTTTAGGCGCCAGTAAAATGCAAGAGACCCAGTACTTC.

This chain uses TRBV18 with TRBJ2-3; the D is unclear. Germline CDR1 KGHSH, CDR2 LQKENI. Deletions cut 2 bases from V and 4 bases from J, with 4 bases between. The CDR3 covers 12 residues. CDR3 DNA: TGTGCCAGCTCACCAAGGTCAGATACGCAGTATTTT. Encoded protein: CASSPRSDTQYF. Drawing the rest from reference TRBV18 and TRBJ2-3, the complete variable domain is NAGVMQNPRHLVRRRGQEARLRCSPMKGHSHVYWYRQLPEEGLKFMVYLQKENIIDESGMPKERFSAEFPKEGPSILRIQQVVRGDSAAYFCASSPRSDTQYFGPGTRLTVL.

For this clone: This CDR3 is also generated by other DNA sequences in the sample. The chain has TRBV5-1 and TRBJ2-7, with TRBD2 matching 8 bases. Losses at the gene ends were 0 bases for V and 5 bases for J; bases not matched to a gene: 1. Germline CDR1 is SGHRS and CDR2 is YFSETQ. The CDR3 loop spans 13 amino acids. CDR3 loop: CASSLGAGDEQYF. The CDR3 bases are TGCGCCAGCAGCTTGGGAGCGGGAGACGAGCAGTACTTC.

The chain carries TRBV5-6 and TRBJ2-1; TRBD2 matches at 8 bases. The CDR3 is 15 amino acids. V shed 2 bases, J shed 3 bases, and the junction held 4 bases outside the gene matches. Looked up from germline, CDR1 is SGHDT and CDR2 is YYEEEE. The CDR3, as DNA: TGTGCCAGCAGCTTAACTAGCGGACTCTACAATGAGCAGTTCTTC. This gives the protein CASSLTSGLYNEQFF.

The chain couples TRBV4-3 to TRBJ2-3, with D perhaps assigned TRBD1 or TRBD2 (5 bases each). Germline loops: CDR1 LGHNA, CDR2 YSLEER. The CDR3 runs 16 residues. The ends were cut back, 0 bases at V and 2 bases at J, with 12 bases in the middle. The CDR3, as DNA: TGCGCCAGCAGCCAAGATAAGGGGAGCCCCACAGATACGCAGTATTTT. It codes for CASSQDKGSPTDTQYF.

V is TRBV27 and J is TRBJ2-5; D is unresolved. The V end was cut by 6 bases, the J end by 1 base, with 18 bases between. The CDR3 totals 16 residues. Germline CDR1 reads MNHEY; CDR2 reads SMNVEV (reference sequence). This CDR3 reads CASRLSASTFQETQYF. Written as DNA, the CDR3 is TGTGCCAGCAGGCTATCAGCGAGCACCTTCCAAGAGACCCAGTACTTC.

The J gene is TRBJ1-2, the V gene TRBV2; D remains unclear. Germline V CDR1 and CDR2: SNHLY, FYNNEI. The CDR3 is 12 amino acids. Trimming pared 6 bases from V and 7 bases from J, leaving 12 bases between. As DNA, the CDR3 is TGTGCCAGCAGAACCAATGAGAGTGGCTACACCTTC. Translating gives CASRTNESGYTF.

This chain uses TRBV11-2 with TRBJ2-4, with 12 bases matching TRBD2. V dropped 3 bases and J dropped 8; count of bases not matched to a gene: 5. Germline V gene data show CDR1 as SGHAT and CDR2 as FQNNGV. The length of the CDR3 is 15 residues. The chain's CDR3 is CASSFPSGRGHIQYF. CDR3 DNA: TGTGCCAGCAGCTTCCCTAGCGGGAGGGGGCACATTCAGTACTTC.

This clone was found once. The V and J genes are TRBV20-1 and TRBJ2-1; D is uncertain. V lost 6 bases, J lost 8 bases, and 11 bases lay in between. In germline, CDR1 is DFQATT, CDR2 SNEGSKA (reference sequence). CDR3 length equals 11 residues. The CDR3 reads CSANKKDEQFF. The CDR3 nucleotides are TGCAGTGCAAATAAGAAGGATGAGCAGTTCTTC.

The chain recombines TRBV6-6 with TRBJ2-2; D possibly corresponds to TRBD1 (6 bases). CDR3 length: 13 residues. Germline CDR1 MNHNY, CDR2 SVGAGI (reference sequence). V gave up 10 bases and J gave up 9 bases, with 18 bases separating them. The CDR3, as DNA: TGTGCCATCCAGGGGACATCTCCGAGGGAGCTGTTTTTT. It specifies CAIQGTSPRELFF.

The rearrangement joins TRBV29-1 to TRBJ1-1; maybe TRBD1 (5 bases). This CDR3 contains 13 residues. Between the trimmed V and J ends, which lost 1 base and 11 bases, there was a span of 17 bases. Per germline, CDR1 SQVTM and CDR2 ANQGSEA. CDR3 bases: TGCAGCGTTGAAGTAGTGTGGCAGCAGGGCGCTTTCTTT. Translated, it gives CSVEVVWQQGAFF.

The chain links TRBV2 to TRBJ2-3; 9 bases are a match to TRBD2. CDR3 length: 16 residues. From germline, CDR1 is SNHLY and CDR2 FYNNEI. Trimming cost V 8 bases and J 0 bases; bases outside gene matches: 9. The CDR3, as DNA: TGTGCCAGCCCACCGGCGGGAGGGTCTAGCACAGATACGCAGTATTTT. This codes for CASPPAGGSSTDTQYF.

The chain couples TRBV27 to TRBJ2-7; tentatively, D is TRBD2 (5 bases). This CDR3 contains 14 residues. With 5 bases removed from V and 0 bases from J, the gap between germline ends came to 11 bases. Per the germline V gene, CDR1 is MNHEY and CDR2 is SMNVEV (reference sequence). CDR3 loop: CASSPRGDSYEQYF. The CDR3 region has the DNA TGTGCCAGCAGTCCTCGGGGAGACTCCTACGAGCAGTACTTC.

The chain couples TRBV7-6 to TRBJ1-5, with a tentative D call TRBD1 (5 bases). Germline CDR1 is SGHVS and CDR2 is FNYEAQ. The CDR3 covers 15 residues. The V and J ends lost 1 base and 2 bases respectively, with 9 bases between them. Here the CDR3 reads CASSLGGRGNQPQHF. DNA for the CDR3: TGTGCCAGCAGCTTAGGGGGCAGGGGCAATCAGCCCCAGCATTTT.

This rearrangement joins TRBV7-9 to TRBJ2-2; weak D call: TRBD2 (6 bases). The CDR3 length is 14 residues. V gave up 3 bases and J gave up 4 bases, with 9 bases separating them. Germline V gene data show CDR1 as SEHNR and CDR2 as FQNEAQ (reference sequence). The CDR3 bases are TGTGCCAGCAGCTTTGCGGGAAGCACCGGGGAGCTGTTTTTT. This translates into CASSFAGSTGELFF.

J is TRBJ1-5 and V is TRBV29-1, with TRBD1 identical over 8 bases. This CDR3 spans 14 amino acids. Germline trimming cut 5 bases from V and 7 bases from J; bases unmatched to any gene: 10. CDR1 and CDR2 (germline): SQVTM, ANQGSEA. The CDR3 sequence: CSVTADREDQPQHF. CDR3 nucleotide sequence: TGCAGCGTTACTGCGGACAGGGAGGACCAGCCCCAGCATTTT.

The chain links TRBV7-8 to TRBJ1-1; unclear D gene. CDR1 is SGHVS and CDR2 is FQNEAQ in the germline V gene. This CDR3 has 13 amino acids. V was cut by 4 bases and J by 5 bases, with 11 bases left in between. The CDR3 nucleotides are TGTGCCAGCAGCTCCTCGTATGGAACTGAAGCTTTCTTT. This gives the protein CASSSSYGTEAFF.

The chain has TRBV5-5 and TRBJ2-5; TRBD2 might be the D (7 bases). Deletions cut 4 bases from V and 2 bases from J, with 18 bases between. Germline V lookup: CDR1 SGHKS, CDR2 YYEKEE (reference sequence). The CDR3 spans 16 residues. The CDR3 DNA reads TGTGCCAGCAGCCCAAAGGGGGGGGTTTGGCAAGAGACCCAGTACTTC. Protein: CASSPKGGVWQETQYF. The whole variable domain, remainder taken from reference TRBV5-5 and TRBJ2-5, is DAGVTQSPTHLIKTRGQQVTLRCSPISGHKSVSWYQQVLGQGPQFIFQYYEKEERGRGNFPDRFSARQFPNYSSELNVNALLLGDSALYLCASSPKGGVWQETQYFGPGTRLLVL.

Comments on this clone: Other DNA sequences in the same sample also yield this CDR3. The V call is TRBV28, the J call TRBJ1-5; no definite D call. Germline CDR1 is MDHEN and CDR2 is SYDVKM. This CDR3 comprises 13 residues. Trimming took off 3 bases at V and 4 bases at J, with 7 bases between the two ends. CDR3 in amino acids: CASSFSRNQPQHF. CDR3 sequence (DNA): TGTGCCAGCAGTTTTAGCAGAAATCAGCCCCAGCATTTT.

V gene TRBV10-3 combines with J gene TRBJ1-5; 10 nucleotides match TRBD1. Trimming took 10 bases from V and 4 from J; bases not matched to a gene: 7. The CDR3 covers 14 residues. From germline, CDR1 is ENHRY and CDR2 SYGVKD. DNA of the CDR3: TGTGCCACAGGGGACAGGGGACTGAATCAGCCCCAGCATTTT. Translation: CATGDRGLNQPQHF.

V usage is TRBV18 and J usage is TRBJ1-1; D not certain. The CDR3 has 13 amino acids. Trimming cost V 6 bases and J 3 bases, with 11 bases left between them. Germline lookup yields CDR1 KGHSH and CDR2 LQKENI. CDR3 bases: TGTGCCAGCTCCGCAGGCCTGGACACTGAAGCTTTCTTT. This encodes CASSAGLDTEAFF.

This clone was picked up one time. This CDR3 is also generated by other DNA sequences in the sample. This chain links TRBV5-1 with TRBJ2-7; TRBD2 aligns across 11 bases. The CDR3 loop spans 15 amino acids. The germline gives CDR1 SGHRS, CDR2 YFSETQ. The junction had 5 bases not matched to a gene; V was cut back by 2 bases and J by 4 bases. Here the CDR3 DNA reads TGCGCCAGCAGCTTACTAGCGGGAGAGAGTTACGAGCAGTACTTC. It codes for CASSLLAGESYEQYF.

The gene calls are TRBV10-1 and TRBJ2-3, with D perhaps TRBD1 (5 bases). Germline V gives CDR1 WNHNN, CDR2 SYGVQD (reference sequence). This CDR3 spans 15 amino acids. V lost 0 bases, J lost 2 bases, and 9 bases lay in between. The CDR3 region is CASSESDRDTDTQYF. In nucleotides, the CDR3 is TGCGCCAGCAGTGAGTCTGACAGAGACACAGATACGCAGTATTTT.

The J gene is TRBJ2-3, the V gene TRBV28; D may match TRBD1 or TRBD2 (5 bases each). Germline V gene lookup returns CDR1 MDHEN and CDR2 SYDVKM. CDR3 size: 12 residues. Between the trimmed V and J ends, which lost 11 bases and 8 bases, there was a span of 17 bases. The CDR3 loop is CAGGPNKGTQYF. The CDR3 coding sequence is TGTGCCGGGGGACCGAACAAAGGTACGCAGTATTTT.

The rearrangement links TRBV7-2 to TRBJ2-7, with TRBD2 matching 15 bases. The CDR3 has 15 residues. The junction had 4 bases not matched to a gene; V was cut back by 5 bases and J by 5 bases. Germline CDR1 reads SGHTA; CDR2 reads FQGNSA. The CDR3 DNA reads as TGTGCCAGCAGCCCCGGACTAGCGGGAGGGAACGAGCAGTACTTC. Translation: CASSPGLAGGNEQYF.

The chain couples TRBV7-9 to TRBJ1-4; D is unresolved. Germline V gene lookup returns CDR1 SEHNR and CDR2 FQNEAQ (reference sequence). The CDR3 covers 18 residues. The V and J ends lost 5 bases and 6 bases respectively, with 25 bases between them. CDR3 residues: CASSPNRGVGMIDEKLFF. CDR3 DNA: TGTGCCAGCAGCCCAAATCGGGGAGTTGGTATGATTGATGAAAAACTGTTTTTT.

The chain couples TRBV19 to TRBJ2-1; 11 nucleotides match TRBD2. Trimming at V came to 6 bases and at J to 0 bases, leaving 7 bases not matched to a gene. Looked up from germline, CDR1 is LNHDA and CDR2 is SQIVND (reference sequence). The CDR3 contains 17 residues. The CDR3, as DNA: TGTGCCAGTAGCATTCGCCTAGCGGGAGGCTCCTACAATGAGCAGTTCTTC. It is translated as CASSIRLAGGSYNEQFF.

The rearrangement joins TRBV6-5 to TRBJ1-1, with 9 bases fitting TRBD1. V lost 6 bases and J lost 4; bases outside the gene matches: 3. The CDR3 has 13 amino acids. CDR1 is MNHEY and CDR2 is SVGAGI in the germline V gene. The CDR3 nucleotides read TGTGCCAGCAGATCGACAGGGGGCACTGAAGCTTTCTTT. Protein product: CASRSTGGTEAFF.

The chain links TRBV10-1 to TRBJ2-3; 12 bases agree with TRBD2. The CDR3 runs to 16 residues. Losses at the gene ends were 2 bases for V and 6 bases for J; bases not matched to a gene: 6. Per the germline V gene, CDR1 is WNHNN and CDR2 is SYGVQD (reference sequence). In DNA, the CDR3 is TGCGCCAGCAGTGAGGCGACTAGCGGGAGATGGGATACGCAGTATTTT. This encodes CASSEATSGRWDTQYF.